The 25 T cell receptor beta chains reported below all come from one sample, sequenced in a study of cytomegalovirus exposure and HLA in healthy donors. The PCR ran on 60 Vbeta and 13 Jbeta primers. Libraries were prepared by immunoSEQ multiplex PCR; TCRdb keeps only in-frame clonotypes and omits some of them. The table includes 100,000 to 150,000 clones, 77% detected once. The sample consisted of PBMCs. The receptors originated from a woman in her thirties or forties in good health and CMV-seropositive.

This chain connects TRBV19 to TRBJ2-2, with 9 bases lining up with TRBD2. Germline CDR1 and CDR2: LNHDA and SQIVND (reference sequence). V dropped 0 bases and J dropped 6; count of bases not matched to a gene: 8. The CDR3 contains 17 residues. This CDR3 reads CASSIDQGTSFPGELFF. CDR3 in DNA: TGTGCCAGTAGTATAGATCAGGGGACTAGCTTTCCCGGGGAGCTGTTTTTT.

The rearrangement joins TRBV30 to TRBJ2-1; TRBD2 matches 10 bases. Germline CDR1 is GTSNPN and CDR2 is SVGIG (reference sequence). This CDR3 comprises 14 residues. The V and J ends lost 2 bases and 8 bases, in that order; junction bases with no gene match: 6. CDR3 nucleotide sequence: TGTGCCTGGAGTCTTTCCGGGACTAGCGATGAGCAGTTCTTC. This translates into CAWSLSGTSDEQFF.

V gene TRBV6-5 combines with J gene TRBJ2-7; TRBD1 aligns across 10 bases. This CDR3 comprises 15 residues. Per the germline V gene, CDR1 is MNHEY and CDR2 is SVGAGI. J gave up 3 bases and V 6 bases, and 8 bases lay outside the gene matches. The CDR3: CASSSGTGAGYEQYF. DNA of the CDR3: TGTGCCAGCAGCTCCGGGACAGGGGCTGGCTACGAGCAGTACTTC.

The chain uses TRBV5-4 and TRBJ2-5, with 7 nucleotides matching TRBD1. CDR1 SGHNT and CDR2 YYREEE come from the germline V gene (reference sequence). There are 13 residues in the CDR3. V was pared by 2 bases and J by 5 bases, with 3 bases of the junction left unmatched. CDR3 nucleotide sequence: TGTGCCAGCAGCTTAAGGGGGCGCGAGACCCAGTACTTC. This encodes CASSLRGRETQYF.

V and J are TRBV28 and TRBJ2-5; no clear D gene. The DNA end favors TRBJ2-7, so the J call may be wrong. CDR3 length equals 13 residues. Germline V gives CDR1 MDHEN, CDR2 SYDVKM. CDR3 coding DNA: TGTGCCAGCAGTTTGCTAACAGCCTACGAGCAGTACTTC. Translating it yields CASSLLTAYEQYF.

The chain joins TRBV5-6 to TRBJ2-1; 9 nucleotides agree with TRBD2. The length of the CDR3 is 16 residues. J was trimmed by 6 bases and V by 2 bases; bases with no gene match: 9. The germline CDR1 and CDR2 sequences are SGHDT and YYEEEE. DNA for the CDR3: TGTGCCAGCAGCTTAGCGGGTAGCGGGAGTACCAATGAGCAGTTCTTC. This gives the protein CASSLAGSGSTNEQFF.

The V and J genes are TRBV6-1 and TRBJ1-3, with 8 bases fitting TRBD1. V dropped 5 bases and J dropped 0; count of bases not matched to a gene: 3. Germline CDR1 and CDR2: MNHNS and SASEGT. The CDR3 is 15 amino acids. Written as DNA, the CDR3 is TGTGCCAGCAGTTCGGGACAGGTCTCTGGAAACACCATATATTTT. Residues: CASSSGQVSGNTIYF.

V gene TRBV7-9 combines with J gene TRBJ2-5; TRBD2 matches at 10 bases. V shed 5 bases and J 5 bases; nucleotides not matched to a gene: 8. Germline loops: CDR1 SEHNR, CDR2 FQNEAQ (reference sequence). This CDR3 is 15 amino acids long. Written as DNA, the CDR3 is TGTGCCAGCAGCCAAGCGGGAGGGCCCAGGGAGACCCAGTACTTC. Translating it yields CASSQAGGPRETQYF.

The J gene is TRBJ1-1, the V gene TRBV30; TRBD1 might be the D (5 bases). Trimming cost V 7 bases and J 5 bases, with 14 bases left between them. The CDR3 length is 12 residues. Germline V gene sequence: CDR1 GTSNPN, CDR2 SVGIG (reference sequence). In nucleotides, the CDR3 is TGTGCCTTGGACACCTTGGGGACTGAAGCTTTCTTT. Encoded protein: CALDTLGTEAFF. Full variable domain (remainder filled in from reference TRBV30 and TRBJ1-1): SQTIHQWPATLVQPVGSPLSLECTVEGTSNPNLYWYRQAAGRGLQLLFYSVGIGQISSEVPQNLSASRPQDRQFILSSKKLLLSDSGFYLCALDTLGTEAFFGQGTRLTVV.

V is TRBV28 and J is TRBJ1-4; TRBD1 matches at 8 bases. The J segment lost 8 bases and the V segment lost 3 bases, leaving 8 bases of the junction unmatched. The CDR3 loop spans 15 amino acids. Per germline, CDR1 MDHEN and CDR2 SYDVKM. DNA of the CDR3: TGTGCCAGCAGTTTTTGGGGACAGGATGAGGAAAAACTGTTTTTT. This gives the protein CASSFWGQDEEKLFF.

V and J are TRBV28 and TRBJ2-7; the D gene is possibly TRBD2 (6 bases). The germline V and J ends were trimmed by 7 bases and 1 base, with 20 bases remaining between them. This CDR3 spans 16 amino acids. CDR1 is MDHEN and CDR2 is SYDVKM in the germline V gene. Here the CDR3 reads CASIPSRDSTSYEQYF. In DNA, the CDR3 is TGTGCCAGCATCCCGAGCCGGGACTCTACATCCTACGAGCAGTACTTC.

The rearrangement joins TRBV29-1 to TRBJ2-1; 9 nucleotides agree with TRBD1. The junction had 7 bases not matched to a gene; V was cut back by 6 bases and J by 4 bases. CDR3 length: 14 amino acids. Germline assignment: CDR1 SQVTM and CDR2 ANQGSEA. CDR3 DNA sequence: TGCAGCGTGAAGACAGGGGGGGGGTACAATGAGCAGTTCTTC. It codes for CSVKTGGGYNEQFF.

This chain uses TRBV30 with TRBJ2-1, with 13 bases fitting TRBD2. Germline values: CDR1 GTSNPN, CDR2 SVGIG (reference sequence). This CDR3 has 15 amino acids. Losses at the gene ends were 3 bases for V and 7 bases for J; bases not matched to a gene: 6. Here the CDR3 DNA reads TGTGCCTGGAGCGAACTAGCGGGAGGGAAGAATGAGCAGTTCTTC. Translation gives CAWSELAGGKNEQFF.

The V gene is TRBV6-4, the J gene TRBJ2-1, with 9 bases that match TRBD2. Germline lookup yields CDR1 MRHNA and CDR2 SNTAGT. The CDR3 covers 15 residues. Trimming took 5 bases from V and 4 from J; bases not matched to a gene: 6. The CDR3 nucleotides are TGTGCCAGCAGTCCGACTAGCGGCCTATACAATGAGCAGTTCTTC. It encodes CASSPTSGLYNEQFF.

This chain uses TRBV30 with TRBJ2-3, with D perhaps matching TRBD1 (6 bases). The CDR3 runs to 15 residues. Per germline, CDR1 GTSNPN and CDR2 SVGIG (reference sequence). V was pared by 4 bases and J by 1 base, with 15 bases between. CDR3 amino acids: CAWNWGRGGTDTQYF. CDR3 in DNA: TGTGCCTGGAACTGGGGCAGGGGAGGCACAGATACGCAGTATTTT.

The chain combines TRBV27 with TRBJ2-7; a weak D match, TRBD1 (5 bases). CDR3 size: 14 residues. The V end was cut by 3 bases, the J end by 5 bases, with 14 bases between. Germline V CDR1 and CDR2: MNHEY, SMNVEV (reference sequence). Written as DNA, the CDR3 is TGTGCCAGCAGTTTCCTACAGGTCCGGGACGAGCAGTACTTC. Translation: CASSFLQVRDEQYF.

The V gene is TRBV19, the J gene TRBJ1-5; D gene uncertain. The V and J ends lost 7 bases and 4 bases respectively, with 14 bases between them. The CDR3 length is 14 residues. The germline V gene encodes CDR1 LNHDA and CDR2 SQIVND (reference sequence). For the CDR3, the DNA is TGTGCCAGTACCCGCGGAGGAGCAAATCAGCCCCAGCATTTT. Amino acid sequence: CASTRGGANQPQHF.

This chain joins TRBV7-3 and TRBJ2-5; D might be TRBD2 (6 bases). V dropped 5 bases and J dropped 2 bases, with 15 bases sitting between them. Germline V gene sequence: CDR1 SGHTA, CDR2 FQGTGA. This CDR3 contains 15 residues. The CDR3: CASSQTAGLQETQYF. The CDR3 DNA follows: TGTGCCAGCAGCCAAACAGCGGGCCTTCAAGAGACCCAGTACTTC.

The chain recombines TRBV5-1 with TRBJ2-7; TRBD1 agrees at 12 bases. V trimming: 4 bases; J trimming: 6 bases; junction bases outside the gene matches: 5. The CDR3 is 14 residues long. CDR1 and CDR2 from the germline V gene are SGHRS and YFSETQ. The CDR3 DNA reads TGCGCCAGCAGCCATCCGGGACAGGGGGCCGAGCAGTACTTC. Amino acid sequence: CASSHPGQGAEQYF.

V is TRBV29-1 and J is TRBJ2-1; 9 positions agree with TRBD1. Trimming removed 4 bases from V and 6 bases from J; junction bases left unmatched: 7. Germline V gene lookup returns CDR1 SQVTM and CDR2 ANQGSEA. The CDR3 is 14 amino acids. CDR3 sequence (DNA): TGCAGCGTTGCCACAGGGGGCGACTCCAATGAGCAGTTCTTC. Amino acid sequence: CSVATGGDSNEQFF.

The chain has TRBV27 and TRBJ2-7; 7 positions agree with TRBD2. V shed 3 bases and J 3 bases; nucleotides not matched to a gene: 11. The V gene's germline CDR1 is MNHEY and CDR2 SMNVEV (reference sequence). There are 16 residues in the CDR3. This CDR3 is CASSLSYGEGFYEQYF. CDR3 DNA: TGTGCCAGCAGTTTGTCTTACGGGGAGGGATTCTACGAGCAGTACTTC.

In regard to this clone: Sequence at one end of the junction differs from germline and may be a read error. CDR3 DNA sequence: TGTTCCAGCAGCTTTAACCGACTAGCGGGAGATGAGCAGTTCTTC. This encodes CSSSFNRLAGDEQFF. The chain uses TRBV7-9 and TRBJ2-1, with 12 bases aligning to TRBD2. Looked up from germline, CDR1 is SEHNR and CDR2 is FQNEAQ (reference sequence). This CDR3 is 15 amino acids long.

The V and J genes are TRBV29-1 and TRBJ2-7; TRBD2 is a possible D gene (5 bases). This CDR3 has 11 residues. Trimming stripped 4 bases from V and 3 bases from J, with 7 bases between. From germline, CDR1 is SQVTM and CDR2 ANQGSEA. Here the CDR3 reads CSVVGSYEQYF. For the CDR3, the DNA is TGCAGCGTTGTGGGGAGCTACGAGCAGTACTTC.

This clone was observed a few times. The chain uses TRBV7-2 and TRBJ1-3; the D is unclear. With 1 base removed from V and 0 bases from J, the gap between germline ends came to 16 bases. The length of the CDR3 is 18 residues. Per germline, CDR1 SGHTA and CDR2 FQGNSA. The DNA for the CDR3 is TGTGCCAGCAGCTTAGAGGCGAGCAGGCGAAACTCTGGAAACACCATATATTTT. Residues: CASSLEASRRNSGNTIYF.

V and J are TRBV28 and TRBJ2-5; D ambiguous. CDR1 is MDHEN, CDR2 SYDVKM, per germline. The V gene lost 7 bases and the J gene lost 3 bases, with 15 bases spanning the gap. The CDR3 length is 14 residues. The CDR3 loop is CASTPSPLKETQYF. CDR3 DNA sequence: TGTGCCAGCACTCCTTCCCCCCTAAAAGAGACCCAGTACTTC.